One sample yielded the 22 T cell receptor beta chains listed below, sequenced in a study of T cells in Graves' hyperthyroidism and ophthalmopathy. Amplified TCR beta CDR3 regions came from RNA transcripts. RT-PCR in the first round (using the HTBI primer set) targeted the TCR CDR3. Each CDR3 protein is one row after TCRdb ran MiXCR on the multiplex PCR reads. The table has some 570,000 distinct CDR3 sequences, approximately 14% seen once; the top ten hold roughly 7%. Source material: blood. These receptor sequences come from a woman aged 18 to 35 with Graves' ophthalmopathy.

A word on this clonotype: The junction does not match germline at one end; this may be a read error. The rearrangement links TRBV3-1 to TRBJ1-2, with D possibly being TRBD1 (5 bases). The CDR3 sequence is 11 residues long. Per germline, CDR1 LGHDT and CDR2 YNNKEL (reference sequence). CDR3 in amino acids: CASSTHGDYSF. CDR3 in DNA: TGTGCCAGCAGCACACATGGGGACTACTCCTTC.

This clonotype was picked up many times. The V and J genes are TRBV12-3 or TRBV12-4 and TRBJ2-1, with D maybe TRBD2 (6 bases). V was shortened by 5 bases and J by 6 bases, with 11 bases between the two germline ends. CDR3 size: 13 residues. CDR3 in amino acids: CASSTATSNEQFF. CDR3 DNA: TGTGCCAGCAGTACCGCGACTAGCAATGAGCAGTTCTTC.

The chain employs TRBV15 and TRBJ2-7; no clear D. Germline V gives CDR1 LNHNV, CDR2 YYDKDF (reference sequence). V dropped 5 bases and J dropped 4 bases, with 12 bases sitting between them. The length of the CDR3 is 13 residues. The CDR3 region has the DNA TGTGCCACCAGCCTAGAGAAATCTTACGAGCAGTACTTC. This codes for CATSLEKSYEQYF.

This clonotype has ten or more counts. The chain joins TRBV29-1 to TRBJ1-1; no definite D call. CDR3 length: 16 residues. Germline CDR1 and CDR2: SQVTM and ANQGSEA. V was shortened by 0 bases and J by 5 bases, with 19 bases between the two germline ends. CDR3 sequence reads: CSVEEGGFRGATEAFF. CDR3 sequence (DNA): TGCAGCGTTGAAGAAGGAGGGTTTAGAGGAGCAACTGAAGCTTTCTTT.

The chain employs TRBV19 and TRBJ1-4; D possibly corresponds to TRBD1 (5 bases). The CDR3 consists of 13 residues. The V gene's germline CDR1 is LNHDA and CDR2 SQIVND (reference sequence). V gave up 3 bases and J gave up 3 bases, with 5 bases separating them. The CDR3 loop is CASSMGPNEKLFF. The CDR3 region has the DNA TGTGCCAGTAGTATGGGACCTAATGAAAAACTGTTTTTT.

This clonotype was detected many times. V is TRBV12-3 or TRBV12-4 and J is TRBJ2-1; the D gene is possibly TRBD2 (6 bases). Trimming took off 4 bases at V and 6 bases at J, with 7 bases between the two ends. This CDR3 region has 12 residues. Here the CDR3 DNA reads TGTGCCAGCAGTTCGGGGGTCAATGAGCAGTTCTTC. Protein product: CASSSGVNEQFF.

This clonotype was detected many times. V usage is TRBV12-3 or TRBV12-4 and J usage is TRBJ2-1; a possible D gene is TRBD2 (6 bases). This CDR3 contains 14 residues. V was shortened by 6 bases and J by 8 bases, with 17 bases between the two germline ends. The CDR3 sequence is CASSLGGISDEQFF. DNA for the CDR3: TGTGCCAGCAGCCTCGGAGGGATTAGCGATGAGCAGTTCTTC.

The chain combines TRBV3-1 with TRBJ2-7; the match to TRBD2 covers 8 bases. CDR3 length: 16 residues. Germline-derived CDR1 and CDR2 are LGHDT and YNNKEL (reference sequence). The ends lost 5 bases at V and 3 bases at J; junction bases unmatched: 12. CDR3 DNA sequence: TGTGCCAGCAGCGTAGATGCGGGGGGTCCCTACTACGAGCAGTACTTC. This codes for CASSVDAGGPYYEQYF.

This clonotype was recorded a few times. Just one base apart from a much larger clone, this may be a read error. V and J are TRBV6-1 and TRBJ1-2, with 8 bases identical to TRBD1. This CDR3 has 14 residues. Germline V lookup: CDR1 MNHNS, CDR2 SASEGT. CDR3 DNA: TGTGCCAGCAGTCCAGGGACAGGCCTTAATGGCTGCACCTTC. Its protein is CASSPGTGLNGCTF.

This clonotype came up once. The V call is TRBV9, the J call TRBJ1-4; tentative D call: TRBD1 (6 bases). V was clipped by 2 bases and J by 6 bases, with 11 bases between them. This CDR3 has 14 residues. Germline-derived CDR1 and CDR2 are SGDLS and YYNGEE. The CDR3: CASSVGGGHEKLFF. The DNA of the CDR3 is TGTGCCAGCAGCGTTGGGGGCGGCCATGAAAAACTGTTTTTT.

This clonotype has just a few counts. This chain joins TRBV4-2 and TRBJ1-4; D is undetermined. This CDR3 has 18 amino acids. The ends were cut back, 0 bases at V and 0 bases at J, with 14 bases in the middle. Germline CDR1 reads LGHNA; CDR2 reads YNFKEQ. DNA of the CDR3: TGTGCCAGCAGCCAAGATGTAGTAGGGCGGGCAACTAATGAAAAACTGTTTTTT. It yields the protein CASSQDVVGRATNEKLFF.

The table lists this clonotype with a few counts. The chain is built from TRBV7-8 and TRBJ2-1, with a weak D call TRBD2 (5 bases). The germline gives CDR1 SGHVS, CDR2 FQNEAQ. This CDR3 has 15 residues. V was clipped by 3 bases and J by 2 bases, with 11 bases between them. The chain's CDR3 is CASSLASSAYNEQFF. CDR3 sequence (DNA): TGTGCCAGCAGCTTGGCTAGCAGCGCCTACAATGAGCAGTTCTTC. The full variable domain, in which reference TRBV7-8 and TRBJ2-1 provide the parts outside the CDR3, is GAGVSQSPRYKVAKRGQDVALRCDPISGHVSLFWYQQALGQGPEFLTYFQNEAQLDKSGLPSDRFFAERPEGSVSTLKIQRTQQEDSAVYLCASSLASSAYNEQFFGPGTRLTVL.

This clonotype appeared a few times. The J gene is TRBJ2-3, the V gene TRBV5-1, with a possible D match to TRBD2 (6 bases). The length of the CDR3 is 15 residues. Germline values: CDR1 SGHRS, CDR2 YFSETQ. The V and J ends lost 7 bases and 1 base respectively, with 16 bases between them. The CDR3 bases are TGCGCCAGCCGCCGGGGGAGTGGGGGCACAGATACGCAGTATTTT. Encoded protein: CASRRGSGGTDTQYF.

This clonotype showed up many times. The chain is built from TRBV6-1 and TRBJ2-7; D may be TRBD1 (6 bases). CDR1 MNHNS and CDR2 SASEGT come from the germline V gene. The CDR3 runs 20 residues. Trimming stripped 7 bases from V and 1 base from J, with 32 bases between. CDR3 in amino acids: CASTDRRKGLPYASSYEQYF. CDR3 nucleotide sequence: TGTGCCAGCACCGACAGGAGGAAGGGGCTCCCATACGCTAGTTCCTACGAGCAGTACTTC.

The chain recombines TRBV18 with TRBJ2-1, with TRBD2 identical over 9 bases. This CDR3 has 15 amino acids. The V and J ends lost 2 bases and 5 bases, in that order; junction bases with no gene match: 4. Germline-derived CDR1 and CDR2 are KGHSH and LQKENI. CDR3 protein: CASSPSAGGNNEQFF. The CDR3 bases are TGTGCCAGCTCACCATCTGCGGGAGGGAACAATGAGCAGTTCTTC.

This clonotype was recorded a few times. The chain employs TRBV30 and TRBJ1-1; tentatively, D is TRBD1 (5 bases). Trimming cost V 5 bases and J 4 bases, with 11 bases left between them. This CDR3 has 12 amino acids. Germline assignment: CDR1 GTSNPN and CDR2 SVGIG (reference sequence). The CDR3 protein is CAWWGTVTEAFF. In nucleotides, the CDR3 is TGTGCCTGGTGGGGCACCGTCACTGAAGCTTTCTTT.

This clonotype was recorded many times. V gene TRBV29-1 combines with J gene TRBJ2-3; tentatively, D is TRBD1 or TRBD2 (5 bases each). V lost 7 bases and J 1 base, leaving 15 bases between the germline ends. This CDR3 is built from 14 residues. Germline V gives CDR1 SQVTM, CDR2 ANQGSEA. This CDR3 is CSGGGGTGTDTQYF. The CDR3 DNA sequence: TGCAGCGGTGGGGGTGGGACCGGCACAGATACGCAGTATTTT.

In nucleotides, the CDR3 is TGTGCCAGCAGACCCGCGGGCCTCGCAACTAATGAAAAACTGTTTTTT. Translation gives CASRPAGLATNEKLFF. The chain joins TRBV6-1 to TRBJ1-4; D not certain. The CDR3 is 16 amino acids. The V end lost 6 bases, the J end lost 0 bases, and 14 bases lay between the germline ends. CDR1 is MNHNS, CDR2 SASEGT, per germline.

This clonotype appeared many times. This chain connects TRBV9 to TRBJ2-2, with D possibly being TRBD2 (5 bases). V lost 0 bases to trimming and J lost 3 bases, with 6 bases between them. Germline V lookup: CDR1 SGDLS, CDR2 YYNGEE. The CDR3 has 14 amino acids. Written as DNA, the CDR3 is TGTGCCAGCAGCGTAGACGGGGACACCGGGGAGCTGTTTTTT. Translation gives CASSVDGDTGELFF.

This clonotype was seen repeatedly, ten times or more. The chain uses TRBV6-1 and TRBJ2-3; a weak D match, TRBD1 (6 bases). Trimming removed 5 bases at V and 1 base at J, with 22 bases between. Germline V gene lookup returns CDR1 MNHNS and CDR2 SASEGT. The CDR3 has 18 amino acids. CDR3 sequence: CASSYGSGLAGGTDTQYF. CDR3 nucleotide sequence: TGTGCCAGCAGTTACGGGTCCGGCCTGGCAGGGGGCACAGATACGCAGTATTTT.

The V call is TRBV9, the J call TRBJ1-3; 7 nucleotides align to TRBD1. The CDR3 has 16 residues. V shed 3 bases and J 0 bases; nucleotides not matched to a gene: 6. Per germline, CDR1 SGDLS and CDR2 YYNGEE. The CDR3 bases are TGTGCCAGCAGCGCCGGACAGGTTCGCTCTGGAAACACCATATATTTT. It is translated as CASSAGQVRSGNTIYF.

This clonotype has a handful of counts. This chain uses TRBV6-1 with TRBJ2-1, with 8 bases identical to TRBD1. Per the germline V gene, CDR1 is MNHNS and CDR2 is SASEGT. The trim removed 2 bases at V and 8 bases at J, leaving 8 bases unmatched. CDR3 length: 15 residues. CDR3 in amino acids: CASSEFGGTGYEQFF. The DNA of the CDR3 is TGTGCCAGCAGTGAATTCGGCGGGACAGGTTATGAGCAGTTCTTC.